A single sample is the source of the 14 T cell receptor beta chains below, sequenced in a study of blood T cell repertoires in COVID-19. This table comes from immunoSEQ multiplex PCR, and its TCRdb copy is limited to in-frame clones, with some not included. This table holds under 200,000 clones, 81% found once. Sequenced material: PBMCs or T cells enriched from blood (not recorded which). These receptors came from a middle-aged woman with acute COVID-19.

CDR3: CASSLDRGGLAGVEGTDTQYF. CDR3 nucleotide sequence: TGTGCCAGCAGCTTAGATCGGGGGGGACTAGCGGGAGTCGAGGGCACAGATACGCAGTATTTT. The chain uses TRBV7-6 and TRBJ2-3; 14 bases align to TRBD2. V trimming: 1 base; J trimming: 1 base; junction bases outside the gene matches: 13. The germline gives CDR1 SGHVS, CDR2 FNYEAQ. This CDR3 has 21 residues. Full variable domain (missing parts from reference TRBV7-6 and TRBJ2-3): GAGVSQSPRYKVTKRGQDVALRCDPISGHVSLYWYRQALGQGPEFLTYFNYEAQQDKSGLPNDRFSAERPEGSISTLTIQRTEQRDSAMYRCASSLDRGGLAGVEGTDTQYFGPGTRLTVL.

The chain recombines TRBV6-5 with TRBJ1-6, with D maybe TRBD1 (5 bases). Between the trimmed V and J ends, which lost 2 bases and 11 bases, there was a span of 10 bases. The CDR3 is 13 residues long. Germline V lookup: CDR1 MNHEY, CDR2 SVGAGI. The CDR3 loop reads CASSYGRETPLHF. The CDR3 nucleotides read TGTGCCAGCAGTTACGGCAGGGAAACACCCCTCCACTTT.

V gene TRBV5-1 combines with J gene TRBJ2-5; 10 bases map to TRBD1. The germline CDR1 and CDR2 sequences are SGHRS and YFSETQ. The junction had 10 bases not matched to a gene; V was cut back by 0 bases and J by 5 bases. The CDR3 contains 17 residues. CDR3 residues: CASSLAGTGTGVETQYF. The CDR3 nucleotides read TGCGCCAGCAGCTTGGCCGGGACCGGGACAGGGGTTGAGACCCAGTACTTC. Drawing the rest from reference TRBV5-1 and TRBJ2-5, the complete variable domain is KAGVTQTPRYLIKTRGQQVTLSCSPISGHRSVSWYQQTPGQGLQFLFEYFSETQRNKGNFPGRFSGRQFSNSRSEMNVSTLELGDSALYLCASSLAGTGTGVETQYFGPGTRLLVL.

The chain couples TRBV7-9 to TRBJ2-7; the match to TRBD1 covers 9 bases. In germline, CDR1 is SEHNR, CDR2 FQNEAQ (reference sequence). The V gene end was trimmed by 5 bases and the J gene end by 6 bases; junction bases not matched to a gene: 8. The CDR3 consists of 14 residues. The CDR3 loop reads CASSPGTGRSEQYF. DNA for the CDR3: TGTGCCAGCAGCCCCGGGACAGGGAGATCCGAGCAGTACTTC.

The V gene is TRBV5-1, the J gene TRBJ2-1, with 7 bases identical to TRBD1. CDR3 length: 13 residues. From germline, CDR1 is SGHRS and CDR2 YFSETQ. The V and J ends lost 4 bases and 7 bases, in that order; junction bases with no gene match: 5. Written as DNA, the CDR3 is TGCGCCAGCAGCCAGGGACAGAGAAATGAGCAGTTCTTC. Amino acid sequence: CASSQGQRNEQFF. The full variable domain, its missing parts supplied by reference TRBV5-1 and TRBJ2-1, is KAGVTQTPRYLIKTRGQQVTLSCSPISGHRSVSWYQQTPGQGLQFLFEYFSETQRNKGNFPGRFSGRQFSNSRSEMNVSTLELGDSALYLCASSQGQRNEQFFGPGTRLTVL.

This clone was found a few times. The chain couples TRBV6-5 to TRBJ2-1; 14 bases line up with TRBD2. Germline CDR1 MNHEY, CDR2 SVGAGI. The CDR3 consists of 15 residues. Unmatched junction bases numbered 12, after V lost 6 bases and J lost 14 bases. The CDR3 is CASRLPGLAGGFEFF. In DNA, the CDR3 is TGTGCCAGCAGACTACCAGGACTAGCGGGAGGCTTTGAGTTCTTC.

The chain carries TRBV28 and TRBJ1-2; 8 bases match TRBD1. V gave up 7 bases and J gave up 0 bases; unmatched junction bases: 10. Germline V gene data show CDR1 as MDHEN and CDR2 as SYDVKM. This CDR3 is 16 amino acids long. CDR3 nucleotides: TGTGCCAGCACCCCGACAGGGGCGCTAGCTAACTATGGCTACACCTTC. It yields the protein CASTPTGALANYGYTF.

The CDR3 DNA follows: TGTGCCAGCAGCTTAGCCCCTCGGACTGAAGCTTTCTTT. Amino acids: CASSLAPRTEAFF. This rearrangement joins TRBV5-8 to TRBJ1-1, with D hard to call. This CDR3 contains 13 residues. The germline CDR1 and CDR2 sequences are SGHTS and YDEGEE. The V end was cut by 2 bases, the J end by 5 bases, with 10 bases between.

The count of this clone is one. This chain links TRBV2 with TRBJ1-5; 9 bases fit TRBD1. CDR1 SNHLY and CDR2 FYNNEI come from the germline V gene. J lost 7 bases, V lost 6 bases, and 13 bases had no gene match. The CDR3 sequence is 16 residues long. Written as DNA, the CDR3 is TGTGCCAGCAGCCCCGGGACAGGGCCCTTAGGACAGCCCCAGCATTTT. This codes for CASSPGTGPLGQPQHF.

This chain joins TRBV3-1 (or the pseudogene TRBV3-2) and TRBJ1-5, with D hard to call. The germline gives CDR1 LGHDT, CDR2 YNNKEL (reference sequence). V was clipped by 3 bases and J by 3 bases, with 9 bases between them. The CDR3 totals 14 residues. The CDR3 protein is CASSHAGFNQPQHF. DNA of the CDR3: TGTGCCAGCAGCCATGCGGGGTTCAATCAGCCCCAGCATTTT.

The gene calls are TRBV30 and TRBJ2-3; 11 nucleotides line up with TRBD2. V shed 2 bases, J shed 6 bases, and the junction held 4 bases outside the gene matches. Germline V gene data show CDR1 as GTSNPN and CDR2 as SVGIG (reference sequence). CDR3 size: 14 residues. The CDR3 is CAWSLSGRVDTQYF. CDR3 bases: TGTGCCTGGAGTCTTAGCGGGAGGGTGGATACGCAGTATTTT.

This chain links TRBV6-5 with TRBJ1-5; TRBD1 aligns across 7 bases. Germline loops: CDR1 MNHEY, CDR2 SVGAGI. CDR3 size: 14 residues. Trimming at V came to 6 bases and at J to 6 bases, leaving 8 bases not matched to a gene. CDR3 nucleotide sequence: TGTGCCAGCAGGCGGACAGGTTCAATTCAGCCCCAGCATTTT. This sequence encodes CASRRTGSIQPQHF.

This chain uses TRBV12-3 or TRBV12-4 with TRBJ1-1; perhaps TRBD1 as D (5 bases). V was pared by 8 bases and J by 4 bases, with 14 bases between. The CDR3 contains 13 residues. CDR3 nucleotide sequence: TGTGCCAGCGCACCGGGGGAAGGCACTGAAGCTTTCTTT. Amino acid sequence: CASAPGEGTEAFF.

This chain uses TRBV7-9 with TRBJ1-4; 8 bases are a match to TRBD1. V shed 5 bases and J 8 bases; nucleotides not matched to a gene: 10. The length of the CDR3 is 15 residues. Germline CDR1 reads SEHNR; CDR2 reads FQNEAQ (reference sequence). The CDR3 reads CASSLRGTGDEKLFF. The DNA of the CDR3 is TGTGCCAGCAGCCTCCGGGGGACAGGAGACGAAAAACTGTTTTTT. Supplemented by reference TRBV7-9 and TRBJ1-4, the full variable domain reads DTGVSQNPRHKITKRGQNVTFRCDPISEHNRLYWYRQTLGQGPEFLTYFQNEAQLEKSRLLSDRFSAERPKGSFSTLEIQRTEQGDSAMYLCASSLRGTGDEKLFFGSGTQLSVL.